Following are 25 T cell receptor beta chains from one sample sequenced in a study of identical twins. TCRdb reprocessed the 5' RACE reads via MiXCR and lists one record per CDR3 protein. The data contain 500,000 to 700,000 distinct CDR3 sequences, 7.1% of them singletons. These data were likewise used in another study, on yellow fever vaccine responses in identical twins.

Sequencing was performed on PBMCs. Receptors were obtained from a woman aged 18-30 years in good health.

This clonotype was detected many times. J is TRBJ2-3 and V is TRBV7-8; a possible D gene is TRBD2 (5 bases). Per germline, CDR1 SGHVS and CDR2 FQNEAQ. V was cut by 0 bases and J by 2 bases, with 9 bases left in between. The CDR3 consists of 15 residues. The CDR3 loop is CASSLAPGTTDTQYF. Here the CDR3 DNA reads TGTGCCAGCAGCTTAGCACCGGGAACCACAGATACGCAGTATTTT.

This clonotype was observed a few times. The chain is built from TRBV12-3 or TRBV12-4 and TRBJ2-5; the match to TRBD1 covers 10 bases. The ends lost 6 bases at V and 7 bases at J; junction bases unmatched: 11. The CDR3 is 15 amino acids. CDR3 coding DNA: TGTGCCAGCAGCCATATGGACAGGGGGATTGGGACCCAGTACTTC. Its translation: CASSHMDRGIGTQYF.

This clonotype showed up just a few times. The CDR3 DNA follows: TGTGCCAGCAGTCTCGGACAGGGCTTCAACACCATATATTTT. Its translation is CASSLGQGFNTIYF. The rearrangement uses TRBV12-3 or TRBV12-4 and TRBJ1-3, with 8 bases identical to TRBD1. Losses at the gene ends were 5 bases for V and 7 bases for J; bases not matched to a gene: 7. The CDR3 has 14 residues.

This clonotype was detected only a few times. The chain uses TRBV3-1 and TRBJ2-1; weak D call: TRBD2 (6 bases). CDR3 length equals 11 residues. The ends were cut back, 1 base at V and 13 bases at J, with 8 bases in the middle. Per germline, CDR1 LGHDT and CDR2 YNNKEL (reference sequence). The CDR3 coding sequence is TGTGCCAGCAGCCAAGGCGGGGACCAGTTCTTC. Translating gives CASSQGGDQFF.

The chain is built from TRBV28 and TRBJ2-7, with 7 nucleotides matching TRBD1. The CDR3 sequence is 13 residues long. CDR1 MDHEN and CDR2 SYDVKM come from the germline V gene. J lost 6 bases, V lost 4 bases, and 6 bases had no gene match. The CDR3 sequence is CASSSIQGFEQYV. CDR3 coding DNA: TGTGCCAGCAGTTCAATACAGGGGTTCGAGCAGTACGTC.

Only a few counts were recorded for this clonotype. This chain joins TRBV12-3 or TRBV12-4 and TRBJ1-2; no clear D. The CDR3 covers 13 residues. Trimming took off 9 bases at V and 7 bases at J, with 18 bases between the two ends. The CDR3 DNA is TGTGCCAGTAGACCGACCGGATCGGTTGGCTACACCTTC. Protein product: CASRPTGSVGYTF.

This clonotype appeared many times. The CDR3 here is CASSELAGDYNEQFF. The CDR3 DNA is TGTGCCAGCAGTGAACTAGCGGGGGATTACAATGAGCAGTTCTTC. V and J are TRBV6-4 and TRBJ2-1; 11 bases agree with TRBD2. V trimming: 3 bases; J trimming: 4 bases; junction bases outside the gene matches: 2. In germline, CDR1 is MRHNA, CDR2 SNTAGT. There are 15 residues in the CDR3.

This clonotype has ten or more counts. The chain uses TRBV11-2 and TRBJ2-5, with 14 bases lining up with TRBD2. J lost 2 bases, V lost 3 bases, and 2 bases had no gene match. From germline, CDR1 is SGHAT and CDR2 FQNNGV. The length of the CDR3 is 16 residues. This CDR3 reads CASSFGLAGGQETQYF. Written as DNA, the CDR3 is TGTGCCAGCAGCTTCGGACTAGCGGGGGGTCAAGAGACCCAGTACTTC.

This clonotype was seen at least ten times. This rearrangement joins TRBV12-3 or TRBV12-4 to TRBJ1-2; the D is unclear. V dropped 8 bases and J dropped 0 bases, with 7 bases sitting between them. The CDR3 runs 12 residues. The CDR3 bases are TGTGCCAGCGCCCCAGCTAACTATGGCTACACCTTC. Protein: CASAPANYGYTF.

This clonotype was seen a handful of times. The CDR3: CSAVVMRGVRNEQFF. The CDR3 bases are TGCAGTGCTGTGGTTATGCGGGGGGTGAGGAATGAGCAGTTCTTC. The chain uses TRBV20-1 and TRBJ2-1; 8 positions agree with TRBD2. The CDR3 is made up of 15 amino acids. The germline V gene has CDR1 DFQATT and CDR2 SNEGSKA (reference sequence). The V and J ends lost 5 bases and 7 bases, in that order; junction bases with no gene match: 13.

At least ten counts were recorded for this clonotype. The V and J genes are TRBV27 and TRBJ2-5; D is perhaps TRBD2 (5 bases). The length of the CDR3 is 11 residues. CDR1 is MNHEY and CDR2 is SMNVEV in the germline V gene (reference sequence). Trimming stripped 8 bases from V and 8 bases from J, with 12 bases between. The CDR3 DNA follows: TGTGCCAGCGGGAATTCGGGAACCCAGTACTTC. Translated: CASGNSGTQYF.

The V call is TRBV6-2 or TRBV6-3, the J call TRBJ2-2, with 7 bases aligning to TRBD2. The V segment lost 6 bases and the J segment 10 bases; nucleotides outside the gene matches: 11. The CDR3 has 14 amino acids. Germline CDR1 and CDR2: MNHEY and SVGEGT. CDR3 protein: CASSETGGFMELFF. As DNA, the CDR3 is TGTGCCAGCAGCGAAACGGGAGGTTTTATGGAGCTGTTTTTT.

J is TRBJ2-7 and V is TRBV5-5; D not resolved. The V gene's germline CDR1 is SGHKS and CDR2 YYEKEE (reference sequence). Trimming took off 4 bases at V and 2 bases at J, with 7 bases between the two ends. The CDR3 has 12 amino acids. The CDR3, as DNA: TGTGCCAGCAGCATCAACACCTACGAGCAGTACTTC. This sequence encodes CASSINTYEQYF.

This clonotype occurred many times. The chain combines TRBV5-1 with TRBJ2-1; D could derive from TRBD1 or TRBD2 (5 bases each). The V and J ends lost 3 bases and 8 bases respectively, with 12 bases between them. The CDR3 consists of 13 residues. Germline assignment: CDR1 SGHRS and CDR2 YFSETQ. CDR3 in amino acids: CASSYGTGDEQFF. DNA for the CDR3: TGCGCCAGCAGCTATGGGACCGGGGATGAGCAGTTCTTC.

This clonotype was observed many times. This chain uses TRBV12-3 or TRBV12-4 with TRBJ1-5; D is uncertain. This CDR3 is 16 amino acids long. V lost 3 bases and J lost 4, with 16 bases in between. CDR3 bases: TGTGCCAGCAGTTTTAGTTGGCAGAGCGGGAATCAGCCCCAGCATTTT. It is translated as CASSFSWQSGNQPQHF.

Only a few counts were recorded for this clonotype. This chain uses TRBV28 with TRBJ2-7; 9 positions match TRBD1. Germline CDR1 reads MDHEN; CDR2 reads SYDVKM. After removal of 4 bases from V and 7 bases from J, the junction contained 8 bases not matched to a gene. The CDR3 contains 14 residues. DNA for the CDR3: TGTGCCAGCAGTTCGTCCGGGACAGGGCAAGAGCAGTACTTC. It translates to CASSSSGTGQEQYF.

There are a few counts of this clonotype. The chain employs TRBV6-5 and TRBJ1-5; the D is unclear. This CDR3 contains 15 residues. Per germline, CDR1 MNHEY and CDR2 SVGAGI. V lost 0 bases, J lost 0 bases, and 6 bases lay in between. CDR3 residues: CASSYSRDSNQPQHF. The CDR3 DNA sequence: TGTGCCAGCAGTTACTCGAGAGATAGCAATCAGCCCCAGCATTTT.

This clonotype was counted a few times. The rearrangement uses TRBV20-1 and TRBJ2-3, with D possibly TRBD1 on 6 matching bases. CDR3 length: 16 amino acids. Between the trimmed V and J ends, which lost 5 bases and 0 bases, there was a span of 18 bases. Germline lookup yields CDR1 DFQATT and CDR2 SNEGSKA (reference sequence). CDR3 in amino acids: CSAFWSRQASTDTQYF. The CDR3, as DNA: TGCAGTGCTTTTTGGTCCCGACAGGCCAGCACAGATACGCAGTATTTT.

Ten or more counts support this clonotype. The chain couples TRBV10-3 to TRBJ1-1; no firm D call. Germline assignment: CDR1 ENHRY and CDR2 SYGVKD. V was shortened by 6 bases and J by 0 bases, with 2 bases between the two germline ends. CDR3 length equals 11 residues. The CDR3 spells CAISMNTEAFF. The CDR3 DNA reads TGTGCCATCAGCATGAACACTGAAGCTTTCTTT.

Only a few counts were recorded for this clonotype. The chain is built from TRBV28 and TRBJ2-7; a weak D match, TRBD2 (5 bases). V was cut by 3 bases and J by 0 bases, with 12 bases left in between. CDR1 and CDR2 (germline): MDHEN, SYDVKM. CDR3 length equals 15 residues. The CDR3, as DNA: TGTGCCAGCAGTTTGAGAGGGCCCCTCTCCTACGAGCAGTACTTC. This sequence encodes CASSLRGPLSYEQYF.

At least ten counts were recorded for this clonotype. V gene TRBV12-3 or TRBV12-4 combines with J gene TRBJ1-2; weak D call: TRBD1 (6 bases). Trimming removed 1 base at V and 4 bases at J, with 13 bases between. The CDR3 has 15 amino acids. The DNA for the CDR3 is TGTGCCAGCAGTTTAGTACAGGGAACTGGCTATGGCTACACCTTC. Translation: CASSLVQGTGYGYTF.

This chain links TRBV29-1 with TRBJ2-5; 9 bases fit TRBD1. Trimming at V came to 4 bases and at J to 2 bases, leaving 8 bases not matched to a gene. CDR1 SQVTM and CDR2 ANQGSEA come from the germline V gene. The CDR3 is 15 amino acids. The DNA for the CDR3 is TGCAGCGTTGTTTTGTTGGGACAGGGTCAAGAGACCCAGTACTTC. Translating it yields CSVVLLGQGQETQYF.

The sample holds many counts of this clonotype. The rearrangement links TRBV7-2 to TRBJ1-3, with D possibly being TRBD1 (5 bases). V was pared by 5 bases and J by 2 bases, with 13 bases between. The CDR3 sequence is 15 residues long. Germline CDR1 and CDR2: SGHTA and FQGNSA. This chain's CDR3 is CASSPVTGPGNTIYF. CDR3 nucleotide sequence: TGTGCCAGCAGCCCGGTGACGGGGCCTGGAAACACCATATATTTT.

This clonotype was seen a handful of times. The chain links TRBV6-1 to TRBJ2-6; D gene ambiguous. V was trimmed by 6 bases and J by 0 bases, leaving 12 bases between them. The CDR3 is 16 residues long. Germline values: CDR1 MNHNS, CDR2 SASEGT. As DNA, the CDR3 is TGTGCCAGCAGGTTCGGCACCAACTCTGGGGCCAACGTCCTGACTTTC. It specifies CASRFGTNSGANVLTF.

This clonotype was observed at least ten times. The J gene is TRBJ2-7, the V gene TRBV28; the match to TRBD2 covers 9 bases. This CDR3 comprises 14 residues. Per the germline V gene, CDR1 is MDHEN and CDR2 is SYDVKM. V lost 3 bases, J lost 5 bases, and 5 bases stayed unmatched. In DNA form, the CDR3 reads TGTGCCAGCAGTTTTAGCGGGGGTTCGGACGAGCAGTACTTC. Translating gives CASSFSGGSDEQYF.